This is a list of T cell receptor beta chains from one sample in a study of shared clonotypes between healthy human individuals. Data came from immunoSEQ multiplex PCR; TCRdb stores just in-frame clones and leaves some out. The sample lists 700,000 or so clones, 72% occurring once. Specimen: memory CD4+ T cells sorted from blood. The receptor source for this set is a woman aged 25 to 45 in good health. Each CDR3 is given with its conserved first and last residue. A D gene is named only where the DNA matches it firmly. The size of a clone is reported for some rows only, either as once, few or many, or as a class for expanded clones.

>NA|TRBJ2-1|TRBV7-8|NA
TGTGCCAGCAGCCCTCTCCGGGTTGGGTCCCACAATGAGCAGTTCTTC
CASSPLRVGSHNEQFF
>NA|TRBJ2-2|TRBV28|NA
TGTGCCAGCAGTTCTTACAGTCGGGGATGGAACACCGGGGAGCTGTTTTTT
CASSSYSRGWNTGELFF
>NA|TRBJ2-7|TRBV5-1|TRBD1
TGCGCCAGCAGCTACGCTCCGGACAGGGCCTCCTACGAGCAGTACTTC
CASSYAPDRASYEQYF
>NA|TRBJ1-2|TRBV11-3|NA
TGTGCCAGCAGCTTAGGAGGATTGGGAGGCTCTGGCTACACCTTC
CASSLGGLGGSGYTF
>NA|TRBJ2-1|TRBV19|NA
TGTGCCAGTAGTATAGATCGAGTGGCAGGGAGGTACAATGAGCAGTTCTTC
CASSIDRVAGRYNEQFF
>NA|TRBJ1-5|TRBV28|NA
TGTGCCAGTCGGGGACCTTCGGGCAATCAGCCCCAGCATTTT
CASRGPSGNQPQHF
>NA|TRBJ1-4|TRBV28|NA
TGTGCCAGCAGTCCCGGTGGACAGTTTGAAAAACTGTTTTTT
CASSPGGQFEKLFF
>many|TRBJ2-2|TRBV21-1|NA
TGTGCCAGCAGCCGCCAGGCTGAGAACACCGGGGAGCTGTTTTTT
CASSRQAENTGELFF
>few|TRBJ2-7|TRBV10-3|TRBD2
TGTGCCATCAGTGAGTCCGGGACTAGCGGGAGAGCAGACGAGCAGTACTTC
CAISESGTSGRADEQYF
>few|TRBJ1-1|TRBV28|NA
TGTGCCAGCAGTTTAAGGGCCATGAACACTGAAGCTTTCTTT
CASSLRAMNTEAFF
>NA|TRBJ2-5|TRBV12-2|NA
TGTGCAAGTCGCTTACCGCCAAATAGTACTAGTCAGAAAGAGACCCAGTACTTC
CASRLPPNSTSQKETQYF
>once|TRBJ2-1|TRBV10-2|TRBD2
TGCGCCAGCAGTGAGTCTCCTAGCGGGGGTGGCTCCTACAATGAGCAGTTCTTC
CASSESPSGGGSYNEQFF
>NA|TRBJ1-1|TRBV7-6|NA
TGTGCCAGCAGCTTAGCGCAGACAGTGAACACTGAAGCTTTCTTT
CASSLAQTVNTEAFF
>NA|TRBJ2-5|TRBV19|TRBD1
TGTGCCAGTAGTATAGGAGGACAGGGGGGTCGAGAGACCCAGTACTTC
CASSIGGQGGRETQYF
>NA|TRBJ1-1|TRBV27|NA
TGTGCCAGCAGTTTGGAACGGAACACTGAAGCTTTCTTT
CASSLERNTEAFF